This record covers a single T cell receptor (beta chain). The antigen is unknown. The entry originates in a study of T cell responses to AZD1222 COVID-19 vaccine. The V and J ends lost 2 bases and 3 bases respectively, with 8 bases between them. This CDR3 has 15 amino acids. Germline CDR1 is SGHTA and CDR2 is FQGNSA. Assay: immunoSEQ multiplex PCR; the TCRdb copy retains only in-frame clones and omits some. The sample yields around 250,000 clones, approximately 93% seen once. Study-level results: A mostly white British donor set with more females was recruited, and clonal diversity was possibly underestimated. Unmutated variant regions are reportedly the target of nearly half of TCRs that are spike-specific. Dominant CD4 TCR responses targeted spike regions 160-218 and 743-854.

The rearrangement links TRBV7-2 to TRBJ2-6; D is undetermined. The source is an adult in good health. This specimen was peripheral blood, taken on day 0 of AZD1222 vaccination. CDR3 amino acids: CASSLKVVGANVLTF. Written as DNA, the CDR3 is TGTGCCAGCAGCTTAAAAGTGGTTGGGGCCAACGTCCTGACTTTC.